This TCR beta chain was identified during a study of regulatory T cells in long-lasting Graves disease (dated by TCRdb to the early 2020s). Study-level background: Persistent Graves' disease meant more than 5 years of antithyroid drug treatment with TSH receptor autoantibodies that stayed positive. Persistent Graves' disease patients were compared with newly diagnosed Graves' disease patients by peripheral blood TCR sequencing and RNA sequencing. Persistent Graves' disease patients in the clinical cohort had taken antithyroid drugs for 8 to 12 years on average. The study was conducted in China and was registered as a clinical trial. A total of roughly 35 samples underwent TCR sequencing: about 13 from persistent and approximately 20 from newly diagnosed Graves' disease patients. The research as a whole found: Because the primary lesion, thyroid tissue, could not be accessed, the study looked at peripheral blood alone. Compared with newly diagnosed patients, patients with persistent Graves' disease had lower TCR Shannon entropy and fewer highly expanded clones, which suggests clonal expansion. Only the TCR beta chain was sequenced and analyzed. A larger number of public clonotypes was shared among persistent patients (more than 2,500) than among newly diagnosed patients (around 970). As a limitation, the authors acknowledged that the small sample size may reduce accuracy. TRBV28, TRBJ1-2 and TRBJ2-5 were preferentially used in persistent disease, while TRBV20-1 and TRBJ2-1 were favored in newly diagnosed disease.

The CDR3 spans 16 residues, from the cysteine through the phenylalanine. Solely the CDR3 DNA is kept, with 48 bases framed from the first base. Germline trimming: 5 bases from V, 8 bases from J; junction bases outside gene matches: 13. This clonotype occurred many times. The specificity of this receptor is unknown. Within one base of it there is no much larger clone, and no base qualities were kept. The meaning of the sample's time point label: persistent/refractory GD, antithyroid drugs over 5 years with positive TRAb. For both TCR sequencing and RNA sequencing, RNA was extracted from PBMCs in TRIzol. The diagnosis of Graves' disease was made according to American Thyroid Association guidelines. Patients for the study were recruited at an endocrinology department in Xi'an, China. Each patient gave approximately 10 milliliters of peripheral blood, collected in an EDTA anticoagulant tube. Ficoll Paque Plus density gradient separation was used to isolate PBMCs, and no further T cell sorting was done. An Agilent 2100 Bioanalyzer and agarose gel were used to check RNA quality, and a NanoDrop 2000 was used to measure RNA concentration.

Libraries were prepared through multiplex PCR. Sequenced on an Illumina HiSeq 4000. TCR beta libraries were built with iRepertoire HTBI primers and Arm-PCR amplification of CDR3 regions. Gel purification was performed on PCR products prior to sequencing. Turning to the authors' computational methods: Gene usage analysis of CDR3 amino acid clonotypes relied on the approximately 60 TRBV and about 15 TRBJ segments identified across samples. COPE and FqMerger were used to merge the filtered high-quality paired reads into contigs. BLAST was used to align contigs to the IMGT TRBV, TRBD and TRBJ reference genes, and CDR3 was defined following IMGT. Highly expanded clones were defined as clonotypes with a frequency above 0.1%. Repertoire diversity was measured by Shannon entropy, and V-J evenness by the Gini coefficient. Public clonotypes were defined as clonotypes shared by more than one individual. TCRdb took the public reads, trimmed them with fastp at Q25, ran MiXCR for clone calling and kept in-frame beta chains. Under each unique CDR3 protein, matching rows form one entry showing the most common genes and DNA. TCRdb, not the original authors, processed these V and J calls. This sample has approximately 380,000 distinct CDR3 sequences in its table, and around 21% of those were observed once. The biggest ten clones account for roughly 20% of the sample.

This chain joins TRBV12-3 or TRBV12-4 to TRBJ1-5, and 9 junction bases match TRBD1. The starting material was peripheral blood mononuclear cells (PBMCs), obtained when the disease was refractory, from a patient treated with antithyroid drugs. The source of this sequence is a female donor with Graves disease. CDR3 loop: CASSSVTGGIVEPQHF. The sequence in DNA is TGTGCCAGCAGTAGTGTAACAGGGGGCATCGTAGAGCCCCAGCATTTT.